Sequencing of this TCR beta chain was carried out in a study of chemoradiotherapy in HPV16-positive cancers. Study-level points and caveats: During treatment, candidate HPV-specific clones and E7-related motifs expanded in tumor. For HPV16-positive patients, expanding HPV-responsive T cells associated with longer recurrence-free survival.

Looked up from germline, CDR1 is MGHRA and CDR2 is YSYEKL. Trimming left V 4 bases short and J 2 bases short, with 14 bases between. The CDR3 loop spans 15 amino acids. To note about this clone: Its target is not known.

Repertoires were generated with immunoSEQ multiplex PCR, while TCRdb's copy carries only in-frame clones and drops some. The data show 25,000 to 40,000 clones, around 88% seen once. The specimen was blood, collected from a patient who underwent chemoradiotherapy. This receptor was obtained from a human donor with HPV-associated anogenital cancer. The chain uses TRBV4-1 and TRBJ1-2; weak D call: TRBD1 (6 bases). CDR3: CASSPPDSLNYGYTF. CDR3 nucleotide sequence: TGCGCCAGCAGCCCTCCGGACAGCCTGAACTATGGCTACACCTTC.